The rows below give T cell receptor beta chains drawn from one sample of a study of glioma-infiltrating T cells after dendritic cell vaccination. TCRdb's copy holds only in-frame clones and misses some; the assay was immunoSEQ multiplex PCR. The sample shows 85,000 to 100,000 clones, more than 70% of them seen only once. Here the sequenced sample was blood, taken after dendritic cell vaccination. These receptor sequences come from a human donor with glioblastoma. Each CDR3 is given with its conserved first and last residue.

V: TRBV28; CDR3: CASRHGVSYEQYF
V: TRBV19; CDR3: CASSRRRAGMNTEAFF
V: TRBV18; CDR3: CASSPLAGGSDEQFF
V: TRBV6-5; CDR3: CASSYSPHRQETQYF
V: TRBV7-8; CDR3: CASSTTSGGGQETQYF
V: TRBV7-3; CDR3: CASSVDRDTEAFF
V: TRBV9; CDR3: CASSVFGQNSGNTIYF
V: TRBV5-1; CDR3: CASSLGQGNEKLFF
V: TRBV2; CDR3: CAKTDRQINYGYTF
V: TRBV6-5; CDR3: CASSYSEQGANGYTF
V: TRBV28; CDR3: CASSNRGLGTEAFF
V: TRBV19; CDR3: CASSPGQGRPDEKLFF
V: TRBV7-8; CDR3: CASSQSSYEQYF
V: TRBV27; CDR3: CASSSQRESLRVDEQFF
V: TRBV5-1; CDR3: CASSGGDGYEQYF
V: TRBV15; CDR3: CATSRGRGSSTDTQYF
V: TRBV2; CDR3: CASSDHRDRVIPTNEKLFF
V: TRBV5-1; CDR3: CASSERQQRLVTHEQYF
V: TRBV5-1; CDR3: CASSLVGEDTEAFF
V: TRBV11-2; CDR3: CASSPLTGLNTEAFF
V: TRBV30; CDR3: CAWSVLGPGQYF
V: TRBV5-1; CDR3: CASSLARGSYEQYF
V: TRBV28; CDR3: CASSPGQGLYEQYF
V: TRBV30; CDR3: CAWSVSWASGGISFGTQYF
V: TRBV10-1; CDR3: CASSERPEAGYTF
V: TRBV19; CDR3: CASSSPGGERNTIYF
V: TRBV29-1; CDR3: CSAATGTRGGEQYF
V: TRBV7-9; CDR3: CASSEDRGQFF
V: TRBV30; CDR3: CAWSLTIPWQDSGNTIYF
V: TRBV7-9; CDR3: CASSRTDRRGHGYTF
V: TRBV11-2; CDR3: CASSPGTGLTEQYF
V: TRBV5-1; CDR3: CASSLGDRITDTQYF
V: TRBV25-1; CDR3: CASSDRGHNQPQHF
V: TRBV18; CDR3: CASSPAEGETEAFF
V: TRBV28; CDR3: CASQQGGPYEQYF
V: TRBV5-4; CDR3: CASSPPGQGYNEQFF
V: TRBV10-2; CDR3: CASRDTGGYFGYTF
V: TRBV5-1; CDR3: CASSFTDRSYGYTF
V: TRBV28; CDR3: CASTDNRGRSNQPQHF
V: TRBV10-1; CDR3: CASSPGIHEQYF
V: TRBV2; CDR3: CASRLGQGRTEAFF
V: TRBV5-1; CDR3: CASKYQRGGPETQYF
V: TRBV6-5; CDR3: CASSYGAGYQPQHF
V: TRBV2; CDR3: CAVRGGGGTDTQYF
V: TRBV28; CDR3: CASIPDGQGPYEQYF
V: TRBV6-6; CDR3: CASRTSLETQYF
V: TRBV5-4; CDR3: CASSLGGEYYGYTF
V: TRBV27; CDR3: CASTSGQGIVTEAFF
V: TRBV30; CDR3: CAWSAQGRDRGYEQYF
V: TRBV10-3; CDR3: CAIRDREETQYF
V: TRBV18; CDR3: CASSTTGEATEAFF